This is a list of T cell receptor beta chains from one sample in a study of CD8+ T cells in alopecia areata. Some clones are missing from TCRdb's copy, which holds only in-frame ones; the method was immunoSEQ multiplex PCR. The sample contains about 90,000 clones, about 40% of which appear only once. Material: CD8+ T cells sorted from blood, obtained at week 24, from a patient treated with tofacitinib. The receptors were gathered from a human donor with alopecia areata. Both conserved end residues are part of each CDR3. Each record gives: CDR3 DNA, CDR3 protein, J gene, D gene, clone size, V gene. The D gene is left open where the match is weak. Size values are once, few and many counts, or a class for expanded clones, and some rows have none.

TGTGCCAGCACCCCGGGGTTAAACAATGAGCAGTTCTTC	CASTPGLNNEQFF	TRBJ2-1	.	.	TRBV6-5
TGTGCCAGCAGCCTCGACGACAGATATCTGTCTTACGAGCAGTACTTC	CASSLDDRYLSYEQYF	TRBJ2-7	.	.	TRBV7-2
TGTGCCACCAGCAGAGGGGATAGAGTAGCCAAAAACATTCAGTACTTC	CATSRGDRVAKNIQYF	TRBJ2-4	.	.	TRBV15
TGTGCCAGCCGAGGTGTAGAGACCCAGTACTTC	CASRGVETQYF	TRBJ2-5	.	.	TRBV2
TGCAGCCTCCGACAGGCCCCCTACAATGAGCAGTTCTTC	CSLRQAPYNEQFF	TRBJ2-1	.	.	TRBV29-1
TGCAGCGTGGAAACGGCAGGAAAACTGTTTTTT	CSVETAGKLFF	TRBJ1-4	.	.	TRBV29-1
TGCGCCAGCAGCTTGTTTTCGCGGGAGAGTATATACGAGCAGTACTTC	CASSLFSRESIYEQYF	TRBJ2-7	TRBD2	few	TRBV5-1
TGCGCCAGCAGCCAAGATGCCCCCAAGCGGGAGGGCCACGAGCAGTACTTC	CASSQDAPKREGHEQYF	TRBJ2-7	TRBD2	.	TRBV4-1
TGCGCCAGCAGCATAGGGGGGGTTAATGAGCAGTTCTTC	CASSIGGVNEQFF	TRBJ2-1	.	.	TRBV5-1
TGTGCCAGCAGCTACGACCCGGTGAACACTGAAGCTTTCTTT	CASSYDPVNTEAFF	TRBJ1-1	.	.	TRBV5-4
TGTGCCAGCAGCCCCGGTGGGGGGAGGGCGAAGTATTTT	CASSPGGGRAKYF	TRBJ2-3	TRBD2	few	TRBV7-6
TGTGCCTTCCCCCCCGGGACTTTCGCGAACACCGGGGAGCTGTTTTTT	CAFPPGTFANTGELFF	TRBJ2-2	.	.	TRBV30
TGCGCCAGCAGCGGAGGGAACACTGAAGCTTTCTTT	CASSGGNTEAFF	TRBJ1-1	.	few	TRBV5-1
TGTGCCAGCAGTTTGTGGCTAGCGGGAGACACCGGGGAGCTGTTTTTT	CASSLWLAGDTGELFF	TRBJ2-2	TRBD2	.	TRBV27
TGTGCCAGCAGCGTAGGTGGAGCGGGAGGGCCCTACAATGAGCAGTTCTTC	CASSVGGAGGPYNEQFF	TRBJ2-1	TRBD2	.	TRBV9
TGTGCCAGCAGCCCACCTGGAGGACCTGTTTACGAGCAGTACTTC	CASSPPGGPVYEQYF	TRBJ2-7	.	.	TRBV5-6
TGTGCCAGCAGCCCAGGCTACGAGCAGTACTTC	CASSPGYEQYF	TRBJ2-7	.	.	TRBV14
TGTGCCAGCAGCCTAGGGGTTACTGAAGCTTTCTTT	CASSLGVTEAFF	TRBJ1-1	.	.	TRBV7-9
TGTGCCAGCAGCTTAGCGGGGGTATTACAGGGGGCTCAGCCCCAGCATTTT	CASSLAGVLQGAQPQHF	TRBJ1-5	TRBD1	.	TRBV7-8
TGCAGCGTTGAAGGGACTAAGACCCTAAAAATCTACAATGAGCAGTTCTTC	CSVEGTKTLKIYNEQFF	TRBJ2-1	.	.	TRBV29-1
TGCAGCGTTGTGGACTTCAACACCGGGGAGCTGTTTTTT	CSVVDFNTGELFF	TRBJ2-2	.	few	TRBV29-1
TGTGCCAGTTTACAGGGCACCGGGGAGCTGTTTTTT	CASLQGTGELFF	TRBJ2-2	.	.	TRBV19
TGCGCCAGCAGCAGCCGACTAGCGGGGGGCAATGAGCAGTTCTTC	CASSSRLAGGNEQFF	TRBJ2-1	TRBD2	.	TRBV4-1
TGTGCCAGCAGTTGGACAGGGGTTCAGCCCCAGCATTTT	CASSWTGVQPQHF	TRBJ1-5	TRBD1	few	TRBV27
TGCAGCGTTGGGCAGGGGACGTCCTACGAGCAGTACTTC	CSVGQGTSYEQYF	TRBJ2-7	.	.	TRBV29-1
TGCAGCGTTGAGTGGGTAGAGAACGAGCAGTACTTC	CSVEWVENEQYF	TRBJ2-7	.	.	TRBV29-1
TGTGCCAGCAGCTTAGACAGGGGCTACACCTTC	CASSLDRGYTF	TRBJ1-2	.	.	TRBV7-9
TGTGCCAGCAGTATACAGATCTACTACGAGCAGTACTTC	CASSIQIYYEQYF	TRBJ2-7	.	.	TRBV27
TGTGCCAGCAGTGACATCTGGGACAATGAGCAGTTCTTC	CASSDIWDNEQFF	TRBJ2-1	.	few	TRBV6-1
TGTGCCAGCAGCTTATCAGGGTCGATTGAAGCTTTCTTT	CASSLSGSIEAFF	TRBJ1-1	.	.	TRBV7-2
TGCGCCAGCAGCCAAGAATGGGGGGCTCAGACCGAGCAGTACTTC	CASSQEWGAQTEQYF	TRBJ2-7	.	few	TRBV4-3
TGTGCCAGCAGCGATTCATCCCGGCAGGAGTTCTTC	CASSDSSRQEFF	TRBJ2-1	.	.	TRBV9
TGCGCCAGCAGCTTGGCCCTAGCGGGAGACCTCAATGAGCAGTTCTTC	CASSLALAGDLNEQFF	TRBJ2-1	TRBD2	.	TRBV5-1
TGTGCCAGCAGTCTCGGGACTAGCGGCACGGATACGCAGTATTTT	CASSLGTSGTDTQYF	TRBJ2-3	TRBD2	.	TRBV27
TGCAGCGCACGGGGCATCTCTGAGCAGTACTTC	CSARGISEQYF	TRBJ2-7	.	.	TRBV20-1
TGTGCCAGCAGTTTCGACAGGGGGAACACTGAAGCTTTCTTT	CASSFDRGNTEAFF	TRBJ1-1	TRBD1	.	TRBV27
TGCGCCCTCGGGCGCCCTTCCTACAATGAGCAGTTCTTC	CALGRPSYNEQFF	TRBJ2-1	.	.	TRBV5-1
TGCGCCAGCAGCCAAGCCTATACAGGGAGTTACGAGCAGTACTTC	CASSQAYTGSYEQYF	TRBJ2-7	.	.	TRBV4-3
TGCGCCAGCAGCTTAACCCCAGGGGGATCGGAGACCCAGTACTTC	CASSLTPGGSETQYF	TRBJ2-5	TRBD1	few	TRBV5-1
TGCGCCAGCAGCCGACAGGGCGATCAGCCCCAGCATTTT	CASSRQGDQPQHF	TRBJ1-5	TRBD1	.	TRBV4-1
TGCGCCAGCAGCCAAGATCGGCGGGAGGGCTTCGAGCAGTACTTC	CASSQDRREGFEQYF	TRBJ2-7	TRBD2	.	TRBV4-1
TGTGCCAGCAGATCAGCGGGAGGCACCGGGGAGCTGTTTTTT	CASRSAGGTGELFF	TRBJ2-2	TRBD2	.	TRBV7-3
TGCAGCGCCCCGGGGGGGTATGGCTACACCTTC	CSAPGGYGYTF	TRBJ1-2	.	.	TRBV29-1
TGTGCCAGCAGTTTTCAGGGTTTGGGTGAGCAGTTCTTC	CASSFQGLGEQFF	TRBJ2-1	.	.	TRBV25-1
TGTGCCAGCTCCACTAGGATGCGGGAATACCAAGAGACCCAGTACTTC	CASSTRMREYQETQYF	TRBJ2-5	.	.	TRBV27
TGCGCCAGCAGCCCCTGGGAGGGCCGAGTGCATGAGCAGTTCTTC	CASSPWEGRVHEQFF	TRBJ2-1	TRBD2	few	TRBV5-1
TGTGCCAGCAGCCCCGAGGACAGAGAGGGCGAGCAGTACTTC	CASSPEDREGEQYF	TRBJ2-7	.	.	TRBV7-9
TGCGCCAGCAGCCAAGCGGCAGGGATTAGCAATCAGCCCCAGCATTTT	CASSQAAGISNQPQHF	TRBJ1-5	.	.	TRBV4-1
TGTGCCAGCAGTCAGGCATCCTACGAGCAGTACTTC	CASSQASYEQYF	TRBJ2-7	.	few	TRBV7-2
TGTGCCAGCAGTGAGACGGACGCCAAAAACATTCAGTACTTC	CASSETDAKNIQYF	TRBJ2-4	.	few	TRBV25-1
TGTGCCAGCAGACCCCGGGGGTACAATGAGCAGTTCTTC	CASRPRGYNEQFF	TRBJ2-1	.	.	TRBV7-2
TGTGCCAGCAGTGAGATGGGACGGAAGTTCTTC	CASSEMGRKFF	TRBJ2-1	.	.	TRBV2
TGCGCCAGCAGCCAGGAGCCATGGGTCACAGATACGCAGTATTTT	CASSQEPWVTDTQYF	TRBJ2-3	.	.	TRBV4-1